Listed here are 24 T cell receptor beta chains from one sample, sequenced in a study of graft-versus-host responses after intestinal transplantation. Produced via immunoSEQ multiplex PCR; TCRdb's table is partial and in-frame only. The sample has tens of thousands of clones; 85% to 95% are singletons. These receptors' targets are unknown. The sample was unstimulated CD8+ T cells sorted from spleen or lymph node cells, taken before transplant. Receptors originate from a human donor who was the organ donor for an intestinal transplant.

CDR3 DNA sequence: TGTGCCAGTAAGGAACAGGGCAATCAGCCCCAGCATTTT. Amino acid sequence: CASKEQGNQPQHF. The genes are TRBV19 and TRBJ1-5; TRBD1 is a possible D gene (5 bases). Trimming removed 7 bases at V and 2 bases at J, with 9 bases between. The CDR3 has 13 amino acids. In germline, CDR1 is LNHDA, CDR2 SQIVND (reference sequence).

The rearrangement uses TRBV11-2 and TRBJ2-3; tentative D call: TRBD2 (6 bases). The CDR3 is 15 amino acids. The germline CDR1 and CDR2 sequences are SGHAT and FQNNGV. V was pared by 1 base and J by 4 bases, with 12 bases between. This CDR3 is CASSLVSGAADTQYF. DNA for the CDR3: TGTGCCAGCAGCTTAGTGTCGGGAGCGGCAGATACGCAGTATTTT.

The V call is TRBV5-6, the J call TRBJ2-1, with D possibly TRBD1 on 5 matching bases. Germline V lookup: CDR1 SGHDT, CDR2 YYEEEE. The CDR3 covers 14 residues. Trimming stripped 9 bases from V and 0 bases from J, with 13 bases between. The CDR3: CATKDISSYNEQFF. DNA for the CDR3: TGTGCCACCAAGGACATAAGCTCCTACAATGAGCAGTTCTTC.

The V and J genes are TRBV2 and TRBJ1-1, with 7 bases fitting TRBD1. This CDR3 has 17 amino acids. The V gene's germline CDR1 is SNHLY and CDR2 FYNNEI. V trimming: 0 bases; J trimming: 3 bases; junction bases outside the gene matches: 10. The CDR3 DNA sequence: TGTGCCAGCAGTGAAGCCCGGGACAGCCCCAGGGACACTGAAGCTTTCTTT. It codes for CASSEARDSPRDTEAFF.

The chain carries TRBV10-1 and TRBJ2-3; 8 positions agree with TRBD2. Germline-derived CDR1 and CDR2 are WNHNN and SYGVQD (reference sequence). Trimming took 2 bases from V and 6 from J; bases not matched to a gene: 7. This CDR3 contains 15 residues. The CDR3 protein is CASSEIGTRMDTQYF. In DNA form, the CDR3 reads TGCGCCAGCAGTGAGATTGGGACTAGGATGGATACGCAGTATTTT.

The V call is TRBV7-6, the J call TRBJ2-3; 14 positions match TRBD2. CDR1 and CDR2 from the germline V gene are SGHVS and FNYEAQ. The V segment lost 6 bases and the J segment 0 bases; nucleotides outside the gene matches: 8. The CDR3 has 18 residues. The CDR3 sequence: CASSTGLAGAFSTDTQYF. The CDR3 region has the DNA TGTGCCAGCAGTACGGGACTAGCGGGGGCCTTTAGCACAGATACGCAGTATTTT.

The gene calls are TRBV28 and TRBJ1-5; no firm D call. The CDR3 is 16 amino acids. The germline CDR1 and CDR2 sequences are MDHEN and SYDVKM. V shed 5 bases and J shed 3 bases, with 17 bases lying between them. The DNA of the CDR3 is TGTGCCAGCAGTATTATTATGGAGAACCTCAATCAGCCCCAGCATTTT. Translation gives CASSIIMENLNQPQHF.

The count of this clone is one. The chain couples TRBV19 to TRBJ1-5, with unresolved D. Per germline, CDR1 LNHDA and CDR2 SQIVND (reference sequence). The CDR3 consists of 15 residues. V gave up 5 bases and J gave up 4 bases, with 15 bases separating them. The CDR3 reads CASSLASAINQPQHF. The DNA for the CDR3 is TGTGCCAGTAGTCTGGCGTCAGCTATAAATCAGCCCCAGCATTTT.

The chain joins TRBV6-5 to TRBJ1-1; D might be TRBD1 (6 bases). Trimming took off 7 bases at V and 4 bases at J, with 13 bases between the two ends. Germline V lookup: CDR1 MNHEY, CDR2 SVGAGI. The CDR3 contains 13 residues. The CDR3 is CASIRDISTEAFF. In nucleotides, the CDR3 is TGTGCCAGCATCCGGGACATTTCCACTGAAGCTTTCTTT.

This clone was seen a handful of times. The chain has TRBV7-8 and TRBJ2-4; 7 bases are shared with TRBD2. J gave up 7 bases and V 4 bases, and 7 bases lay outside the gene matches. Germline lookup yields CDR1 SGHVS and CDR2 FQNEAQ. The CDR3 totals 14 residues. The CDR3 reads CASSSTDGGNIQYF. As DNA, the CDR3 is TGTGCCAGCAGCTCCACGGACGGGGGGAACATTCAGTACTTC.

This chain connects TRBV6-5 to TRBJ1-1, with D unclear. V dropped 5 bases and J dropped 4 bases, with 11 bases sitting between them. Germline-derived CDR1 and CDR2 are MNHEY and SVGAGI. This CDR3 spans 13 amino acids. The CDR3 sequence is CASSPVAGTEAFF. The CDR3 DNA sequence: TGTGCCAGCAGTCCCGTGGCGGGCACTGAAGCTTTCTTT.

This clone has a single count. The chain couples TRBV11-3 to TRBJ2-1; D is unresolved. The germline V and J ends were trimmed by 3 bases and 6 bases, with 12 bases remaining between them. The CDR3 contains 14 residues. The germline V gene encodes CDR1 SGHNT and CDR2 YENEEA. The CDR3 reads CASSFRDGRNEQFF. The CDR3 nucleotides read TGTGCCAGCAGCTTTCGCGATGGTCGCAATGAGCAGTTCTTC.

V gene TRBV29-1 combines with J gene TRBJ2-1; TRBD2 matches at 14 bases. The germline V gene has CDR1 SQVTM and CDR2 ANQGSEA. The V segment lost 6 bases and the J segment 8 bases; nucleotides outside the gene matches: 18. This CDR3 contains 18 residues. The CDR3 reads CSVGLFPMTSGRGDEQFF. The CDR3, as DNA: TGCAGCGTCGGATTATTTCCCATGACTAGCGGGAGGGGGGATGAGCAGTTCTTC.

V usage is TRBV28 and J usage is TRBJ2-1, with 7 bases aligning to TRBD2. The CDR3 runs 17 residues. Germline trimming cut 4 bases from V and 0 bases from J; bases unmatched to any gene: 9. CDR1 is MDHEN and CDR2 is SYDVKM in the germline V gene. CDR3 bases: TGTGCCAGCAGTTCCAAGGGACTACCTCCCTCCTACAATGAGCAGTTCTTC. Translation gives CASSSKGLPPSYNEQFF.

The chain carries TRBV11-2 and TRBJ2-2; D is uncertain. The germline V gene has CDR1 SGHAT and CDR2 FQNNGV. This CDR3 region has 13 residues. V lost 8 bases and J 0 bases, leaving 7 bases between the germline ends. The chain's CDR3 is CASYRPNTGELFF. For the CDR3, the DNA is TGTGCCAGCTACCGTCCGAACACCGGGGAGCTGTTTTTT.

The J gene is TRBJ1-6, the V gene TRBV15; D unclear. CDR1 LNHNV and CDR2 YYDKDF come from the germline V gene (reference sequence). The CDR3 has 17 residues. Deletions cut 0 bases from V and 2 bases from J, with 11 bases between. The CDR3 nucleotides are TGTGCCACCAGCAGAGATGATTCCGGGCCCTATAATTCACCCCTCCACTTT. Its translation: CATSRDDSGPYNSPLHF.

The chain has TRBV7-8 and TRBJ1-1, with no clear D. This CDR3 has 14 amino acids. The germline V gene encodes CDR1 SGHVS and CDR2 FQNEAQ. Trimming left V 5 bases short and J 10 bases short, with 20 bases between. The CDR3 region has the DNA TGTGCCAGCAGCCCAACCCGGGCGGTTAGTGTAGCTTTCTTT. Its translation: CASSPTRAVSVAFF. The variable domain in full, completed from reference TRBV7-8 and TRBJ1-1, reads GAGVSQSPRYKVAKRGQDVALRCDPISGHVSLFWYQQALGQGPEFLTYFQNEAQLDKSGLPSDRFFAERPEGSVSTLKIQRTQQEDSAVYLCASSPTRAVSVAFFGQGTRLTVV.

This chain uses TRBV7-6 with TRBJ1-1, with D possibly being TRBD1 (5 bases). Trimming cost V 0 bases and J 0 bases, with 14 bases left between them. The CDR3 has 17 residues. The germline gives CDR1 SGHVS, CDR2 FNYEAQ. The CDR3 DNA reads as TGTGCCAGCAGCTTAGCGCCTCCCGGACACCTGAACACTGAAGCTTTCTTT. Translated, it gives CASSLAPPGHLNTEAFF.

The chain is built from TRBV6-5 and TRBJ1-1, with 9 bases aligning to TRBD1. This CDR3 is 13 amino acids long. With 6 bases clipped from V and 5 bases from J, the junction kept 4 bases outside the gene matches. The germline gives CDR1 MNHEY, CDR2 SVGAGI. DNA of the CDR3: TGTGCCAGCAGCCCAGACAGGGGGACTGAAGCTTTCTTT. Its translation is CASSPDRGTEAFF.

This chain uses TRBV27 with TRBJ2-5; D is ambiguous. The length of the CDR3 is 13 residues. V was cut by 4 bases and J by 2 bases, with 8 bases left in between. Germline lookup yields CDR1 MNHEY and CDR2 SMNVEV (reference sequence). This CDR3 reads CASSSPLQETQYF. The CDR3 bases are TGTGCCAGCAGTTCCCCATTGCAAGAGACCCAGTACTTC.

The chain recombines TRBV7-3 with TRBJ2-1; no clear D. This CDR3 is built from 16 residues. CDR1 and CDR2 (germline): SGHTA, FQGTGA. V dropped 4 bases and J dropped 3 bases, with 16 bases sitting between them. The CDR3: CASSSRAPASYNEQFF. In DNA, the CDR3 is TGTGCCAGCAGCTCCCGCGCCCCGGCTAGCTACAATGAGCAGTTCTTC.

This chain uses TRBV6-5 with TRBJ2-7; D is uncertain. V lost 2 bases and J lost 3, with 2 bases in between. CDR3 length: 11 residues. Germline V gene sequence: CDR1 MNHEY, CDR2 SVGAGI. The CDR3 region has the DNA TGTGCCAGCAGTTACAACTACGAGCAGTACTTC. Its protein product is CASSYNYEQYF.

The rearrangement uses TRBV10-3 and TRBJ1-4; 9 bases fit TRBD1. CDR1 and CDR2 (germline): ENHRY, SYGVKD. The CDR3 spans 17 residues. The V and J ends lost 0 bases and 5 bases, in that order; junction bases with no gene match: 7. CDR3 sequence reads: CAISESILGTGNEKLFF. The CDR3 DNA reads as TGTGCCATCAGTGAGTCGATCCTGGGGACAGGGAATGAAAAACTGTTTTTT.

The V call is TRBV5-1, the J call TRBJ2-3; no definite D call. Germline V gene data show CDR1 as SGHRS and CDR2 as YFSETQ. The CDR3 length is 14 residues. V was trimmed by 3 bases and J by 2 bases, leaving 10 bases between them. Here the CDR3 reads CASSYQTPTDTQYF. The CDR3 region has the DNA TGCGCCAGCAGCTACCAGACCCCCACAGATACGCAGTATTTT.